A single sample is the source of the 8 T cell receptor beta chains below, sequenced in a study of T-cell reconstitution after alpha-beta-depleted transplantation in children. The authors prepared the TCRbeta library with unique molecular identifiers. A single record per CDR3 protein comes from TCRdb applying MiXCR to the PCR reads. The table has about 210,000 distinct CDR3 sequences, about 15% seen once. The source was PBMCs, mostly from graft donor cells, collected 360 days after TCRalphabeta/CD19-depleted stem cell transplant. These TCRs come from a male patient aged 2-10 years who had a stem cell transplant for acute lymphoblastic leukemia, so the T cells may come from the graft donor.

This clonotype came up a few times. J is TRBJ2-5 and V is TRBV29-1, with D possibly TRBD2 on 5 matching bases. V lost 4 bases, J lost 4 bases, and 7 bases lay in between. There are 11 residues in the CDR3. Germline V gene data show CDR1 as SQVTM and CDR2 as ANQGSEA. CDR3 amino acids: CSVGTGETQYF. In nucleotides, the CDR3 is TGCAGCGTTGGGACTGGAGAGACCCAGTACTTC.

The V call is TRBV7-8, the J call TRBJ2-2; 8 bases line up with TRBD2. Germline V gene lookup returns CDR1 SGHVS and CDR2 FQNEAQ. After removal of 5 bases from V and 2 bases from J, the junction contained 4 bases not matched to a gene. This CDR3 comprises 15 residues. The chain's CDR3 is CASSRGGLNTGELFF. The CDR3 DNA follows: TGTGCCAGCAGCCGGGGGGGATTAAACACCGGGGAGCTGTTTTTT.

The chain couples TRBV6-1 to TRBJ2-5; 10 bases match TRBD2. Germline V gene lookup returns CDR1 MNHNS and CDR2 SASEGT. V lost 5 bases and J lost 5; bases outside the gene matches: 8. This CDR3 contains 15 residues. This chain's CDR3 is CASSPLAGVTETQYF. CDR3 DNA sequence: TGTGCCAGCAGTCCGCTAGCGGGGGTGACGGAGACCCAGTACTTC.

This clonotype came up once. This chain uses TRBV30 with TRBJ2-3; TRBD1 is a possible D gene (7 bases). V dropped 3 bases and J dropped 6 bases, with 19 bases sitting between them. The length of the CDR3 is 15 residues. The V gene's germline CDR1 is GTSNPN and CDR2 SVGIG (reference sequence). DNA for the CDR3: TGTGCCTGGAGGACCGGGACAGAGGGACTCGATACGCAGTATTTT. It yields the protein CAWRTGTEGLDTQYF.

The chain couples TRBV18 to TRBJ2-3; no firm D call. This CDR3 has 16 residues. Germline-derived CDR1 and CDR2 are KGHSH and LQKENI. V dropped 2 bases and J dropped 5 bases, with 17 bases sitting between them. CDR3 in DNA: TGTGCCAGCTCACCAAAGGCGAGCTTGAGGATAGATACGCAGTATTTT. Translating it yields CASSPKASLRIDTQYF.

This clonotype appeared a few times. The chain joins TRBV6-5 to TRBJ2-4, with D unclear. Trimming shortened V by 2 bases and J by 0 bases, and 8 bases separated the two germline ends. This CDR3 comprises 15 residues. The germline gives CDR1 MNHEY, CDR2 SVGAGI. The DNA of the CDR3 is TGTGCCAGCAGTTACAGGGCAGAAGCCAAAAACATTCAGTACTTC. This translates into CASSYRAEAKNIQYF.

The rearrangement links TRBV10-3 to TRBJ2-3, with TRBD1 identical over 7 bases. Germline V gene lookup returns CDR1 ENHRY and CDR2 SYGVKD. Trimming removed 6 bases from V and 4 bases from J; junction bases left unmatched: 7. The CDR3 covers 14 residues. The CDR3 is CAIRGTDFADTQYF. The CDR3 nucleotides are TGTGCCATCAGAGGGACAGATTTTGCAGATACGCAGTATTTT.

A few counts support this clonotype. V and J are TRBV5-1 and TRBJ2-7, with 13 bases lining up with TRBD2. This CDR3 has 16 amino acids. Germline trimming cut 4 bases from V and 5 bases from J; bases unmatched to any gene: 9. From germline, CDR1 is SGHRS and CDR2 YFSETQ. CDR3 sequence: CASSQRLAGGQNEQYF. In nucleotides, the CDR3 is TGCGCCAGCAGCCAAAGACTAGCGGGGGGCCAGAACGAGCAGTACTTC.